The 12 T cell receptor beta chains listed next were all sequenced from one sample in a study of blood T cell repertoires in COVID-19. Sequenced by immunoSEQ multiplex PCR; TCRdb stores in-frame clones only, minus some. In the table there are under 110,000 clones, approximately 87% of which are singletons. Sequencing input: peripheral blood. These TCRs come from a woman under 40 with acute or convalescent COVID-19.

Only a few counts were recorded for this clone. The CDR3 DNA reads TGCGCCAGCAGCTCACACCCAGGGTACGAGCAGTACTTC. Residues: CASSSHPGYEQYF. This chain links TRBV5-1 with TRBJ2-7; weak D call: TRBD1 (5 bases). The CDR3 is made up of 13 amino acids. Germline assignment: CDR1 SGHRS and CDR2 YFSETQ. Trimming removed 3 bases at V and 4 bases at J, with 11 bases between.

As DNA, the CDR3 is TGTGCCAGCAGCTTGGGGAGCCTCCCCTACAATGAGCAGTTCTTC. Translated, it gives CASSLGSLPYNEQFF. The chain employs TRBV7-9 and TRBJ2-1, with D maybe TRBD2 (5 bases). This CDR3 region has 15 residues. Germline lookup yields CDR1 SEHNR and CDR2 FQNEAQ (reference sequence). Trimming shortened V by 3 bases and J by 2 bases, and 11 bases separated the two germline ends.

In this sample, this clone turned up once. V usage is TRBV5-1 and J usage is TRBJ1-3; D gene ambiguous. Trimming took off 0 bases at V and 0 bases at J, with 7 bases between the two ends. Germline V gene data show CDR1 as SGHRS and CDR2 as YFSETQ. This CDR3 has 15 residues. The CDR3 sequence is CASSLGSPSGNTIYF. In DNA form, the CDR3 reads TGCGCCAGCAGCTTGGGCAGTCCCTCTGGAAACACCATATATTTT.

The chain employs TRBV5-1 and TRBJ1-2, with D perhaps TRBD1 (6 bases). The CDR3 length is 14 residues. Germline loops: CDR1 SGHRS, CDR2 YFSETQ. The V end lost 4 bases, the J end lost 3 bases, and 13 bases lay between the germline ends. DNA of the CDR3: TGCGCCAGCAGCCCGGAGGACAGCTACTATGGCTACACCTTC. This gives the protein CASSPEDSYYGYTF.

This chain links TRBV5-1 with TRBJ2-7; the match to TRBD1 covers 11 bases. CDR1 and CDR2 from the germline V gene are SGHRS and YFSETQ. The V segment lost 4 bases and the J segment 4 bases; nucleotides outside the gene matches: 7. The CDR3 consists of 15 residues. CDR3 in DNA: TGCGCCAGCAGCATCGGACAGGGGGCTGCTTACGAGCAGTACTTC. Translation: CASSIGQGAAYEQYF.

This sequence joins TRBV9 and TRBJ2-1; a possible D gene is TRBD2 (5 bases). V lost 3 bases to trimming and J lost 9 bases, with 19 bases between them. The CDR3 is 15 residues long. CDR1 and CDR2 (germline): SGDLS, YYNGEE. The CDR3 DNA reads as TGTGCCAGCAGCGGCTCACTGTGGACTGCGGGTGAGCAGTTCTTC. This encodes CASSGSLWTAGEQFF.

V gene TRBV9 combines with J gene TRBJ2-7; the match to TRBD1 covers 8 bases. CDR3 length: 15 residues. Germline lookup yields CDR1 SGDLS and CDR2 YYNGEE. V lost 2 bases, J lost 1 base, and 5 bases stayed unmatched. CDR3 in DNA: TGTGCCAGCAGCGTGGGGACAGGAACTTCCTACGAGCAGTACTTC. Residues: CASSVGTGTSYEQYF.

The chain employs TRBV5-6 and TRBJ1-2, with TRBD1 matching over 10 bases. V dropped 4 bases and J dropped 8; count of bases not matched to a gene: 11. CDR3 length: 15 amino acids. Per the germline V gene, CDR1 is SGHDT and CDR2 is YYEEEE. Here the CDR3 reads CASSIRQGAVRGYTF. CDR3 nucleotide sequence: TGTGCCAGCAGCATCCGACAGGGGGCTGTGAGGGGCTACACCTTC. The variable domain in full, with the rest retrieved from reference TRBV5-6 and TRBJ1-2, is DAGVTQSPTHLIKTRGQQVTLRCSPKSGHDTVSWYQQALGQGPQFIFQYYEEEERQRGNFPDRFSGHQFPNYSSELNVNALLLGDSALYLCASSIRQGAVRGYTFGSGTRLTVV.

Written as DNA, the CDR3 is TGTGCCAGCAGCTTAGGACAGGGTGGGGCATACGAGCAGTACTTC. This gives the protein CASSLGQGGAYEQYF. This chain joins TRBV7-2 and TRBJ2-7; TRBD1 agrees at 7 bases. Germline V gene data show CDR1 as SGHTA and CDR2 as FQGNSA. The junction had 7 bases not matched to a gene; V was cut back by 1 base and J by 4 bases. The length of the CDR3 is 15 residues.

The chain is built from TRBV6-5 and TRBJ1-2; D perhaps matches TRBD1 (5 bases). Germline CDR1 MNHEY, CDR2 SVGAGI. CDR3 length equals 13 residues. Trimming took off 5 bases at V and 1 base at J, with 8 bases between the two ends. CDR3 amino acids: CASSPTVNYGYTF. The CDR3 coding sequence is TGTGCCAGCAGTCCGACAGTTAACTATGGCTACACCTTC.

The chain recombines TRBV5-1 with TRBJ2-7; 10 bases line up with TRBD1. The V gene end was trimmed by 5 bases and the J gene end by 5 bases; junction bases not matched to a gene: 10. The length of the CDR3 is 15 residues. CDR1 SGHRS and CDR2 YFSETQ come from the germline V gene. This CDR3 is CASSPGTGEGDEQYF. CDR3 DNA sequence: TGCGCCAGCAGTCCGGGGACAGGGGAAGGGGACGAGCAGTACTTC. The full variable domain, in which reference TRBV5-1 and TRBJ2-7 provide the parts outside the CDR3, is KAGVTQTPRYLIKTRGQQVTLSCSPISGHRSVSWYQQTPGQGLQFLFEYFSETQRNKGNFPGRFSGRQFSNSRSEMNVSTLELGDSALYLCASSPGTGEGDEQYFGPGTRLTVT.

V and J are TRBV6-5 and TRBJ1-1, with D hard to call. CDR3 length: 13 amino acids. Germline V gene lookup returns CDR1 MNHEY and CDR2 SVGAGI. V was trimmed by 5 bases and J by 3 bases, leaving 10 bases between them. The CDR3 is CASSHTRDTEAFF. CDR3 nucleotides: TGTGCCAGCAGTCACACACGGGACACTGAAGCTTTCTTT.